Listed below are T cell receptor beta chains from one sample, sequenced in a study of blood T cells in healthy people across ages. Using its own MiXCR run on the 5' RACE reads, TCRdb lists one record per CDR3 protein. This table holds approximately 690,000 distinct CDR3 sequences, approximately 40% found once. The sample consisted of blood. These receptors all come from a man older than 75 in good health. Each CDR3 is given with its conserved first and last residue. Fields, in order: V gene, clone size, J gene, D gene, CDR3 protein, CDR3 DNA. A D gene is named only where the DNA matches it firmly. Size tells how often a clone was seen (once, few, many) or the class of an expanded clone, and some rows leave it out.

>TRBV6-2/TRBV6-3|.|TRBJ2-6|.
CASTSLVHRPYSGANVLTF
TGTGCCAGCACCTCCTTAGTTCATCGGCCCTACTCTGGGGCCAACGTCCTGACTTTC
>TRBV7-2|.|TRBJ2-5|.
CASSFVVIQETQYF
TGTGCCAGCAGCTTCGTGGTGATCCAAGAGACCCAGTACTTC
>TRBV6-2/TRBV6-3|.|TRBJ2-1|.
CASSLLLVEVNEQFF
TGTGCCAGCAGCCTTTTGCTGGTGGAGGTGAATGAGCAGTTCTTC
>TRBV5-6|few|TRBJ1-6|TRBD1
CASRDRGNSPLHF
TGTGCCAGCCGGGACAGGGGGAACTCACCCCTCCACTTT
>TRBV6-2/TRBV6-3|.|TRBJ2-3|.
CASRERPGFTDTQYF
TGTGCCAGCAGGGAAAGGCCGGGCTTCACAGATACGCAGTATTTT
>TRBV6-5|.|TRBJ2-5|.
CASSYQFQRETQYF
TGTGCCAGCAGTTACCAATTCCAGAGAGAGACCCAGTACTTC
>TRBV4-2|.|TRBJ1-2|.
CASSQDLRDGYTF
TGTGCCAGCAGCCAAGATCTCAGGGACGGCTACACCTTC
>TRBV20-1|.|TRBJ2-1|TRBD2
CSASTTGGGLGEQFF
TGCAGTGCTTCTACTACCGGGGGGGGCCTGGGTGAGCAGTTCTTC
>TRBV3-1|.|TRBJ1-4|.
CASRRAVNEKLFF
TGTGCCAGCAGGAGGGCGGTGAATGAAAAACTGTTTTTT
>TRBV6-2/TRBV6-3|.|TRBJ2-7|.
CASNLDSSYEQYF
TGTGCCAGCAACCTGGACAGCTCCTACGAGCAGTACTTC